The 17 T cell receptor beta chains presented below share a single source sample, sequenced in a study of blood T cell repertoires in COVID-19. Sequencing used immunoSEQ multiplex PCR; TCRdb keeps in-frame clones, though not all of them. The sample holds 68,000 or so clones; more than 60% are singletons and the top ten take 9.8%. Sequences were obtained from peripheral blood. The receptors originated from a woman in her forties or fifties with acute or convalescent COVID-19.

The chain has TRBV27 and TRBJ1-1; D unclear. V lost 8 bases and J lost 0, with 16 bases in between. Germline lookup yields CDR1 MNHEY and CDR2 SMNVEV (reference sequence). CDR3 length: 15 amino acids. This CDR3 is CASGQWANMNTEAFF. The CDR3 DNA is TGTGCCAGCGGCCAATGGGCAAATATGAACACTGAAGCTTTCTTT.

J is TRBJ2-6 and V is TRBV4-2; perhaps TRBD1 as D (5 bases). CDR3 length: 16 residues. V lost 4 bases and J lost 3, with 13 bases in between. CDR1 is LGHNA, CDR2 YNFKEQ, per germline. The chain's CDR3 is CASSPGKWVGANVLTF. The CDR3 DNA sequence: TGTGCCAGCAGCCCAGGGAAGTGGGTTGGGGCCAACGTCCTGACTTTC.

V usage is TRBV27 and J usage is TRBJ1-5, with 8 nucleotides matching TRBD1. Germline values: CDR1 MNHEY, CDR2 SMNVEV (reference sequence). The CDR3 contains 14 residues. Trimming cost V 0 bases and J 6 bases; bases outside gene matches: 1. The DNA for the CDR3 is TGTGCCAGCAGTTTATCGGGACAGGCTCAGCCCCAGCATTTT. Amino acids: CASSLSGQAQPQHF.

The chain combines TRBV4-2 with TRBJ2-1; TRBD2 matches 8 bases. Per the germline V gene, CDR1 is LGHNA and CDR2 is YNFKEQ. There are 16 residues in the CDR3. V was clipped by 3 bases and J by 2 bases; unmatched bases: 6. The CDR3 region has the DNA TGTGCCAGCAGCCACCGTAGCGGGGCGGCCTACAATGAGCAGTTCTTC. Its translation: CASSHRSGAAYNEQFF.

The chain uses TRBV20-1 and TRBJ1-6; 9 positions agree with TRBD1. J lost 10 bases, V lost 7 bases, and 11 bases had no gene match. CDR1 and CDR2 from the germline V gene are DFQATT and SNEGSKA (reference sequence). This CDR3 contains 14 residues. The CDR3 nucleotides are TGCAGTGGTAGTACAGGGGGCGCAGAATCACCCCTCCACTTT. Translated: CSGSTGGAESPLHF.

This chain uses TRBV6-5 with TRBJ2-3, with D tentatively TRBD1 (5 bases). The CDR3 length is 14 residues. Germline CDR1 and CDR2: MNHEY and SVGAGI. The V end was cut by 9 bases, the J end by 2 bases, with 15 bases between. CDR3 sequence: CASLEWGYTDTQYF. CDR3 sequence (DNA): TGTGCCAGTTTGGAGTGGGGCTACACAGATACGCAGTATTTT.

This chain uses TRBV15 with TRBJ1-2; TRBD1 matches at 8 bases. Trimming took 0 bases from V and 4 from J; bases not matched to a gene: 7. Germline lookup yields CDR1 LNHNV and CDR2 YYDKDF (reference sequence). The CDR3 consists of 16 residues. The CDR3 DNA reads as TGTGCCACCAGCAGAGAAGGACAGGGCGCTCTCTATGGCTACACCTTC. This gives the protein CATSREGQGALYGYTF.

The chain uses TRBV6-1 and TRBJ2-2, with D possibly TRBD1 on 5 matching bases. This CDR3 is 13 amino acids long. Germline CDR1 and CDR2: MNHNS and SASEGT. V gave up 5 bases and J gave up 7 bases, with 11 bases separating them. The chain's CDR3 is CASSQSGNGELFF. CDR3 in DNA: TGTGCCAGCAGTCAATCAGGGAACGGGGAGCTGTTTTTT.

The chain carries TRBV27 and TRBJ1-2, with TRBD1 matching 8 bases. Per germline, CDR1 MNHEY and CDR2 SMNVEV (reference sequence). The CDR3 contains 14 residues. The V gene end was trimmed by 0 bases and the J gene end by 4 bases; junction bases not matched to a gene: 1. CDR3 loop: CASSLSGQVYGYTF. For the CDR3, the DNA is TGTGCCAGCAGTTTATCGGGACAGGTCTATGGCTACACCTTC.

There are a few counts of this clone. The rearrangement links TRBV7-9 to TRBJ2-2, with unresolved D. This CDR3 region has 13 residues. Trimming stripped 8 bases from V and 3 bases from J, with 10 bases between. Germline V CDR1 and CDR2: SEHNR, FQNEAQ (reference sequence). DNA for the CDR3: TGTGCCAGCGGCCAGGCTGACACCGGGGAGCTGTTTTTT. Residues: CASGQADTGELFF.

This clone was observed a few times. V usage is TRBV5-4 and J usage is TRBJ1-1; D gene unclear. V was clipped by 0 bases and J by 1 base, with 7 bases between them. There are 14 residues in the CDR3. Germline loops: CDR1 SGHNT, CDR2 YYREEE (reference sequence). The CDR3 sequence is CASSLDTKNTEAFF. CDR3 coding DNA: TGTGCCAGCAGCTTGGACACCAAGAACACTGAAGCTTTCTTT.

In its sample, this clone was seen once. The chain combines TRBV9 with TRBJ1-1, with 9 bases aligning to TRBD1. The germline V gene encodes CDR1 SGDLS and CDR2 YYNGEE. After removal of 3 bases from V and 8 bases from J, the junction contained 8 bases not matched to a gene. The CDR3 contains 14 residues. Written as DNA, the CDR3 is TGTGCCAGCAGCGCTCAAATCGGGACAGGGGAAGCTTTCTTT. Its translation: CASSAQIGTGEAFF.

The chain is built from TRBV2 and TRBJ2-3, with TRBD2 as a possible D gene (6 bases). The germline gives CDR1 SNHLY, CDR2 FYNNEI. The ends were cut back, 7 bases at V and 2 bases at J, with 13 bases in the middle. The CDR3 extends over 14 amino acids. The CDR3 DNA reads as TGTGCCAGCACCTGGGGACTTAACACAGATACGCAGTATTTT. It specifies CASTWGLNTDTQYF.

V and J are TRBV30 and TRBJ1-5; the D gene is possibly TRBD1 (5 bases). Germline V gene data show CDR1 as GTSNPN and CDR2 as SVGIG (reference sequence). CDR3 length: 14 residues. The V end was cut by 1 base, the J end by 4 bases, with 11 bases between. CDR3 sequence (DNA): TGTGCCTGGAGTGCCGACAGTTTAAATCAGCCCCAGCATTTT. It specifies CAWSADSLNQPQHF. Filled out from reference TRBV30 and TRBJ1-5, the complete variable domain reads SQTIHQWPATLVQPVGSPLSLECTVEGTSNPNLYWYRQAAGRGLQLLFYSVGIGQISSEVPQNLSASRPQDRQFILSSKKLLLSDSGFYLCAWSADSLNQPQHFGDGTRLSIL.

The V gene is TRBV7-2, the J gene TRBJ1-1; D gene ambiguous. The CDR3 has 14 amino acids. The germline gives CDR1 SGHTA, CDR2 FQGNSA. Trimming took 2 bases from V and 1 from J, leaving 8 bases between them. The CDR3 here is CASSLWGANTEAFF. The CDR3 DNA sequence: TGTGCCAGCAGCTTATGGGGAGCGAACACTGAAGCTTTCTTT.

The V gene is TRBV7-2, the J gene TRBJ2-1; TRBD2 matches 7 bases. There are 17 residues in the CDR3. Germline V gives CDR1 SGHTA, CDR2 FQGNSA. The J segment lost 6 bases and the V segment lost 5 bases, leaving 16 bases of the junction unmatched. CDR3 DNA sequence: TGTGCCAGCAGCCCCAGGGAGGGCCGCCTAGCTAGCAATGAGCAGTTCTTC. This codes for CASSPREGRLASNEQFF.

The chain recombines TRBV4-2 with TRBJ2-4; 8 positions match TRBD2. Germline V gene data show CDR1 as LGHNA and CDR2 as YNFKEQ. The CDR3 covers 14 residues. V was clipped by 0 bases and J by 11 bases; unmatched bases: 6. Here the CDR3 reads CASSQDRASGFQYF. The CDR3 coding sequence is TGTGCCAGCAGCCAAGATAGGGCTAGCGGGTTTCAGTACTTC.